This entry is about one T cell receptor (beta chain). The data were taken from a study of beta chain features in type 1 diabetes. The isolated RNA, all of it, was reverse transcribed, so expressed TCRB transcripts were what got sequenced. Each sample of naive, central memory or regulatory T cells had, on average, about 3.6 million reads. Here immunoSEQ multiplex PCR was the method, and the copy in TCRdb shows in-frame clones only, minus some. The sample lists 310,000 or so clones, 11% occurring once. Germline V lookup: CDR1 MRHNA, CDR2 SNTAGT. V lost 4 bases, J lost 4 bases, and 8 bases stayed unmatched. The CDR3 is made up of 15 amino acids.

This clonotype was obtained from a woman aged 25 to 39 in good health. The sample consisted of naive CD4+ T cells from blood. V gene TRBV6-4 combines with J gene TRBJ1-2; 8 bases are a match to TRBD1. CDR3 residues: CASSAEQGGSYGYTF. The CDR3 coding sequence is TGTGCCAGCAGTGCCGAACAGGGGGGAAGCTATGGCTACACCTTC.